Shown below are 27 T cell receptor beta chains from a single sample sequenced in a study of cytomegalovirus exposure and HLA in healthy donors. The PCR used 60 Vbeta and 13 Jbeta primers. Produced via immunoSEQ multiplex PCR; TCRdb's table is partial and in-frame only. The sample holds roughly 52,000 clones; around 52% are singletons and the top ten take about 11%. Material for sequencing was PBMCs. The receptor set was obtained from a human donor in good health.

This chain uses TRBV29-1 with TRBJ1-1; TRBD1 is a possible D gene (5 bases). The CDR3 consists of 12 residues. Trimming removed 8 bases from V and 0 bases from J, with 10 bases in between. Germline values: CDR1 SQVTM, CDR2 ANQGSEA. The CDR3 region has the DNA TGCAGCCAACGACAGCTGAACACTGAAGCTTTCTTT. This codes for CSQRQLNTEAFF.

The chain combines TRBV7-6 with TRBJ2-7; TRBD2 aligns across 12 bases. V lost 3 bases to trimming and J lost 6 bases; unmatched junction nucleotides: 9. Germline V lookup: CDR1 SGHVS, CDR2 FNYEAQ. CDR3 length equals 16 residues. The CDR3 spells CASSFGLAGGQGEQYF. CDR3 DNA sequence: TGTGCCAGCAGCTTCGGGCTAGCGGGGGGGCAGGGCGAGCAGTACTTC.

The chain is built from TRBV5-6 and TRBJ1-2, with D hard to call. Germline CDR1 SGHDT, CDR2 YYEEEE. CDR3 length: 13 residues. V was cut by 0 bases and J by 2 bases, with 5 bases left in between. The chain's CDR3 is CASSLVKNYGYTF. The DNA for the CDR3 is TGTGCCAGCAGCTTGGTCAAAAACTATGGCTACACCTTC.

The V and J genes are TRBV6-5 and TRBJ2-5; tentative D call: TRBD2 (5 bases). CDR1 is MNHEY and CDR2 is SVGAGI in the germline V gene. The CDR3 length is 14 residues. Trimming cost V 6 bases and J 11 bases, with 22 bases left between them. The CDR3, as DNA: TGTGCCAGCAGCCTCCGGGATTCACGGAATTATCAGTACTTC. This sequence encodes CASSLRDSRNYQYF.

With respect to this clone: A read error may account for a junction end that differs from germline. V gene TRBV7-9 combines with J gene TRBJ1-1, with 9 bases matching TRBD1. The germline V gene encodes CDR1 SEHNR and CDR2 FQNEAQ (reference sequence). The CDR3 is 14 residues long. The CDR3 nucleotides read TGTTCCAGCAGCTTAGGGACAGGGTCCACTGAAGCTTTCTTT. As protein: CSSSLGTGSTEAFF. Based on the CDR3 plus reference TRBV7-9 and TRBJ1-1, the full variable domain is DTGVSQNPRHKITKRGQNVTFRCDPISEHNRLYWYRQTLGQGPEFLTYFQNEAQLEKSRLLSDRFSAERPKGSFSTLEIQRTEQGDSAMYLCSSSLGTGSTEAFFGQGTRLTVV.

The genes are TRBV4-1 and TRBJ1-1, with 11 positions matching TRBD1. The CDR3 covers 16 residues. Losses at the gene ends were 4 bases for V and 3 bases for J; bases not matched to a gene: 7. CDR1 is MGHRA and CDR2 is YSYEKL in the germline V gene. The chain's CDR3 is CASSRLPGQGDTEAFF. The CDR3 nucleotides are TGCGCCAGCAGCCGACTTCCGGGACAGGGGGACACTGAAGCTTTCTTT.

The CDR3 DNA sequence: TGTGCCAGCAGTTTATTGGGGGCCGAGCAGTACTTC. Translating it yields CASSLLGAEQYF. The V call is TRBV27, the J call TRBJ2-7; tentatively, D is TRBD1 (6 bases). The ends were cut back, 1 base at V and 6 bases at J, with 7 bases in the middle. The germline gives CDR1 MNHEY, CDR2 SMNVEV (reference sequence). This CDR3 is built from 12 residues.

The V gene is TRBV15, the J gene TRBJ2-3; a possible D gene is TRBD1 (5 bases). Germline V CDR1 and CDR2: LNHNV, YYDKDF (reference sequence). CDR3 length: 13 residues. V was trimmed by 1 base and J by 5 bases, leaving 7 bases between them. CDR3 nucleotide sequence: TGTGCCACCAGCAGAGCAGGGCAAGATACGCAGTATTTT. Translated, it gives CATSRAGQDTQYF.

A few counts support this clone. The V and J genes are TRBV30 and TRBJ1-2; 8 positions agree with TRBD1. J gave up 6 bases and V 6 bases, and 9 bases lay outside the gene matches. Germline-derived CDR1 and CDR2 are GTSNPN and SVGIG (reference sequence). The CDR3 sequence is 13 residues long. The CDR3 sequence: CACAGQVVNGYTF. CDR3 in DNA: TGTGCCTGCGCGGGACAGGTAGTAAATGGCTACACCTTC.

CDR3 loop: CASSLGQDNEQFF. The DNA for the CDR3 is TGTGCCAGCAGCTTGGGACAGGACAATGAGCAGTTCTTC. The V gene is TRBV5-6, the J gene TRBJ2-1, with D perhaps matching TRBD1 (6 bases). This CDR3 has 13 residues. Germline CDR1 reads SGHDT; CDR2 reads YYEEEE. V was clipped by 0 bases and J by 5 bases, with 6 bases between them.

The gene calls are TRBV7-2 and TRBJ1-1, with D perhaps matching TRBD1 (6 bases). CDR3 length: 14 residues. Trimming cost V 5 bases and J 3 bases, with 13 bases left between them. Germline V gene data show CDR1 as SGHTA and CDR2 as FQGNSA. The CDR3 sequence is CASSPPDSYTEAFF. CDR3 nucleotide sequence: TGTGCCAGCAGCCCGCCGGACAGTTACACTGAAGCTTTCTTT.

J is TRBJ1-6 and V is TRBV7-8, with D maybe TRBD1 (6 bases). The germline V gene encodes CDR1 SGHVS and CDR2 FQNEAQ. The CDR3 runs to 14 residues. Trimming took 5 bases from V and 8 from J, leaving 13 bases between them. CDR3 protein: CASSPRQGHSPLHF. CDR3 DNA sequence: TGTGCCAGCAGCCCCAGGCAGGGGCATTCACCCCTCCACTTT.

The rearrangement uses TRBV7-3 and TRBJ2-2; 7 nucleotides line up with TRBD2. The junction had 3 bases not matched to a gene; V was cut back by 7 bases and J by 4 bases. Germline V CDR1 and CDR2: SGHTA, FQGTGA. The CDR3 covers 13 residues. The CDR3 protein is CASTPGGTGELFF. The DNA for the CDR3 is TGTGCCAGCACCCCGGGGGGCACCGGGGAGCTGTTTTTT.

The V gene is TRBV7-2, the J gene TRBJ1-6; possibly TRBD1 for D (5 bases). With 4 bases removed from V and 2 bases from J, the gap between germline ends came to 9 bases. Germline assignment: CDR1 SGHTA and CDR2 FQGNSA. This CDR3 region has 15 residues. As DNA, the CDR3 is TGTGCCAGCAGCTACCAGGGAACCTATAATTCACCCCTCCACTTT. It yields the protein CASSYQGTYNSPLHF.

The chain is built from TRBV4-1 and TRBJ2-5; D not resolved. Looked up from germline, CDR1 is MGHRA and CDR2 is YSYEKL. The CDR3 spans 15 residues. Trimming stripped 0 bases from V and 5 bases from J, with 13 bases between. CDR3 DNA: TGCGCCAGCAGCCAAGACAATCGGGTTTCGGAGACCCAGTACTTC. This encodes CASSQDNRVSETQYF.

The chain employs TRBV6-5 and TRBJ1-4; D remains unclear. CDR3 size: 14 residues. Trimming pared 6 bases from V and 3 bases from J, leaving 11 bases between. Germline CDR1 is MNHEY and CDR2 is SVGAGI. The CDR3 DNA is TGTGCCAGCAGCTTCGGGGTGTCTAATGAAAAACTGTTTTTT. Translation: CASSFGVSNEKLFF.

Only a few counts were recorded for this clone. CDR3 in DNA: TGTGCCAGCAGTTCGAGACTAAACATATATTTT. Its translation: CASSSRLNIYF. The J gene is TRBJ1-3, the V gene TRBV6-1; no definite D call. The CDR3 has 11 residues. V lost 5 bases and J 12 bases, leaving 11 bases between the germline ends. The germline V gene has CDR1 MNHNS and CDR2 SASEGT.

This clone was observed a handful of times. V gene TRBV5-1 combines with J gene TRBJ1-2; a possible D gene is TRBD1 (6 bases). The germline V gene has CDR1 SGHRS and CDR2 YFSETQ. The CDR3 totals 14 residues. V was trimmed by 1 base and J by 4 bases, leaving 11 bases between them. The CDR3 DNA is TGCGCCAGCAGCTTGACAGGGAATCTCTATGGCTACACCTTC. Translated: CASSLTGNLYGYTF.

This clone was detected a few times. The CDR3 sequence is CASSLGGSKNIQYF. CDR3 nucleotides: TGTGCCAGCAGTTTAGGCGGTTCCAAAAACATTCAGTACTTC. The chain carries TRBV27 and TRBJ2-4; D is uncertain. Germline values: CDR1 MNHEY, CDR2 SMNVEV (reference sequence). This CDR3 contains 14 residues. The germline V and J ends were trimmed by 2 bases and 2 bases, with 7 bases remaining between them.

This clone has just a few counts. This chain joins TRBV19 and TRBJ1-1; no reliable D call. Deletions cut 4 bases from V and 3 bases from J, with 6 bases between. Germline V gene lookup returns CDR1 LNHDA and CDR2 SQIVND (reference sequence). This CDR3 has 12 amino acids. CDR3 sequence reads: CASSNSHTEAFF. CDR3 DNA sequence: TGTGCCAGTAGTAACAGCCACACTGAAGCTTTCTTT.

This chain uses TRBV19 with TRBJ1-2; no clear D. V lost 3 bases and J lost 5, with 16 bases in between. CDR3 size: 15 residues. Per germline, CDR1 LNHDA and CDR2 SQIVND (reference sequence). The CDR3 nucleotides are TGTGCCAGTAGTATTCCCCCGGGCGCGGGGTATGGCTACACCTTC. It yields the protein CASSIPPGAGYGYTF. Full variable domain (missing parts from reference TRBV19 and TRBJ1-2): DGGITQSPKYLFRKEGQNVTLSCEQNLNHDAMYWYRQDPGQGLRLIYYSQIVNDFQKGDIAEGYSVSREKKESFPLTVTSAQKNPTAFYLCASSIPPGAGYGYTFGSGTRLTVV.

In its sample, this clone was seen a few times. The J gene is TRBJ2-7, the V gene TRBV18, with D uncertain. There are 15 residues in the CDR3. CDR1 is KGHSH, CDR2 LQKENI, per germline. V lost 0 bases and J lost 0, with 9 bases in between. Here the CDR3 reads CASSPPYGFSYEQYF. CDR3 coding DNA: TGTGCCAGCTCACCACCGTACGGGTTCTCCTACGAGCAGTACTTC.

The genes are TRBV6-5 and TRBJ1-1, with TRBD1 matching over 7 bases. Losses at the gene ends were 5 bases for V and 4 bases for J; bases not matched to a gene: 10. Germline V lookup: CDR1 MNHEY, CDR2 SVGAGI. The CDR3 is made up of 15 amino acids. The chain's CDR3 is CASSKTGTATTEAFF. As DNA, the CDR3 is TGTGCCAGCAGTAAGACCGGGACAGCCACCACTGAAGCTTTCTTT.

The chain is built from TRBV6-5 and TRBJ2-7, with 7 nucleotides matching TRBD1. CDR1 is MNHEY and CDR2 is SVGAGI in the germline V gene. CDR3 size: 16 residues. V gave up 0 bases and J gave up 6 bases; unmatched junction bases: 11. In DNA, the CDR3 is TGTGCCAGCAGTTACTCGAGGGGGCAGGGGAATCGCGAGCAGTACTTC. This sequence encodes CASSYSRGQGNREQYF.

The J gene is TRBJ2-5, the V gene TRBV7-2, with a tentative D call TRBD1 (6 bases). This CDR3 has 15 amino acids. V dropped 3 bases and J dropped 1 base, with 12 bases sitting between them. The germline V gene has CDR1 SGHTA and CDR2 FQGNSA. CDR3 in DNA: TGTGCCAGCAGCTTGGGGCCGGACAGCCAAGAGACCCAGTACTTC. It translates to CASSLGPDSQETQYF. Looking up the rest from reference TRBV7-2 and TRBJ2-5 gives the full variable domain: GAGVSQSPSNKVTEKGKDVELRCDPISGHTALYWYRQSLGQGLEFLIYFQGNSAPDKSGLPSDRFSAERTGGSVSTLTIQRTQQEDSAVYLCASSLGPDSQETQYFGPGTRLLVL.

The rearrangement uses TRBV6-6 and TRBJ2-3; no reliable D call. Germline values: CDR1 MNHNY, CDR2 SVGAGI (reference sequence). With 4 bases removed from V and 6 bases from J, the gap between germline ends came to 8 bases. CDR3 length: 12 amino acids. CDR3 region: CASSSTPDTQYF. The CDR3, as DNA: TGTGCCAGCAGTTCTACTCCGGATACGCAGTATTTT.

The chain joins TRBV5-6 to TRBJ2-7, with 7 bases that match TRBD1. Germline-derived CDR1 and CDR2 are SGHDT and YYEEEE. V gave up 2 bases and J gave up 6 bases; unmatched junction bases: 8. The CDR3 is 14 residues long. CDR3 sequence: CASSFSLTGTEQYF. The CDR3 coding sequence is TGTGCCAGCAGCTTTAGCCTGACAGGGACCGAGCAGTACTTC.